This T cell receptor (beta chain) was documented in a study of CD8+CD57+ T cells in acquired aplastic anemia. As for the study in general: Sorted CD4+ plus CD8+ cells gave DNA averaging about 3 ug.

In patients chosen for sequencing, flow cytometry had shown CD8+CD57+ cell expansion. There were no patients without severe acquired aplastic anemia. Genomic DNA provided the template from which TCR beta VDJ and CDR3 profiles were obtained. Each CDR3 protein is one row after TCRdb ran MiXCR on the reads. The sample shows under 500,000 distinct CDR3 sequences, approximately 32% of them seen only once. This CDR3 contains 16 residues. Germline V gene sequence: CDR1 SGHRS, CDR2 YFSETQ. The V segment lost 1 base and the J segment 4 bases; nucleotides outside the gene matches: 9. Notes on the study in general: Shared by patients and controls, fewer than 30 CD8+ CDR3s were abundant in patients. Patients and controls were not found to differ significantly in CD8+ Simpson's diversity.

In its sample, this clonotype was seen a few times. What it binds is unknown. This clonotype was sampled from a human donor with aplastic anemia. The material sequenced was sorted CD4+, CD8+, or CD8+CD57+ T cells (not recorded which) from PBMCs. The chain uses TRBV5-1 and TRBJ1-1; TRBD1 matches 8 bases. The CDR3 reads CASSLFAQGASTEAFF. CDR3 bases: TGCGCCAGCAGCTTGTTTGCCCAGGGGGCTTCCACTGAAGCTTTCTTT. The full variable domain, with the rest looked up from reference TRBV5-1 and TRBJ1-1, is KAGVTQTPRYLIKTRGQQVTLSCSPISGHRSVSWYQQTPGQGLQFLFEYFSETQRNKGNFPGRFSGRQFSNSRSEMNVSTLELGDSALYLCASSLFAQGASTEAFFGQGTRLTVV.